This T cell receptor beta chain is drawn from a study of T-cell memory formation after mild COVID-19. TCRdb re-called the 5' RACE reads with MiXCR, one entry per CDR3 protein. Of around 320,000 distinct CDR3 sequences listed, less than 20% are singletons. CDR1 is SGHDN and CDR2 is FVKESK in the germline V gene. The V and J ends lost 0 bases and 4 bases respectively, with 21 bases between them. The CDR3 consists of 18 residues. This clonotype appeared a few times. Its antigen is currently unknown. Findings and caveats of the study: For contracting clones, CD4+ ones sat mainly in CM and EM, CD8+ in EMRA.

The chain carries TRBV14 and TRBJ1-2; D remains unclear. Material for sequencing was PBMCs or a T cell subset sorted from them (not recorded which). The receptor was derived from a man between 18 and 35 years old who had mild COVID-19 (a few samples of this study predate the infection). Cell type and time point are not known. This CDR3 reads CASSQEGLPGPFAYGYTF. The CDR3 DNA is TGTGCCAGCAGCCAAGAAGGCCTGCCCGGTCCCTTCGCCTATGGCTACACCTTC.